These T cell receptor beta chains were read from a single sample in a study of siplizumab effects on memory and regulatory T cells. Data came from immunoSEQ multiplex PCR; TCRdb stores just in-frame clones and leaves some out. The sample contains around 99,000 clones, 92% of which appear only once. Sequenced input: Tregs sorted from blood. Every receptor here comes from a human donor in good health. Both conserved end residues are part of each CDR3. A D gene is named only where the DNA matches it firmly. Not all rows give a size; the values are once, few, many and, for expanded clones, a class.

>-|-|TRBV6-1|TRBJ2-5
CASNLRERRRETQYF
TGTGCCAGCAACCTAAGGGAGCGGAGGAGGGAGACCCAGTACTTC
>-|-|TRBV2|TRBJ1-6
CAGMVENSPLHF
TGTGCCGGGATGGTGGAGAATTCACCCCTCCACTTT
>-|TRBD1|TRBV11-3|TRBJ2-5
CASSLRGTGQETQYF
TGTGCCAGCAGCTTAAGAGGGACAGGGCAAGAGACCCAGTACTTC
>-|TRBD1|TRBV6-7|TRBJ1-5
CAIRPRRGQGEPQHF
TGTGCCATCAGGCCGCGTAGGGGGCAGGGGGAGCCCCAGCATTTT
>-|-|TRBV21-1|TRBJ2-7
CASSKATPYEQYF
TGTGCCAGCAGCAAGGCGACCCCCTACGAGCAGTACTTC
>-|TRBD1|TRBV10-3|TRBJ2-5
CAIRSGTGQETQYF
TGTGCCATCCGTTCCGGGACAGGTCAAGAGACCCAGTACTTC
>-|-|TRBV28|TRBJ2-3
CASRFTDTQYF
TGTGCCAGCAGGTTCACAGATACGCAGTATTTT
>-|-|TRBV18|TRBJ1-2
CASSPLPVWGYTF
TGTGCCAGCTCACCTCTCCCAGTCTGGGGCTACACCTTC
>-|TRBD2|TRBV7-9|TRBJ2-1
CASSLASGRAGSYNEQFF
TGTGCCAGCAGCTTAGCTAGCGGGAGGGCCGGGTCCTACAATGAGCAGTTCTTC
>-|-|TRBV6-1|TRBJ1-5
CASSESRVAQHF
TGTGCCAGCAGTGAATCCCGGGTGGCCCAGCATTTT
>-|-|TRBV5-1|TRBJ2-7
CASSSDKYEQYF
TGCGCCAGCAGCTCGGACAAGTACGAGCAGTACTTC
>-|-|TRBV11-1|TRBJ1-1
CASSGVQAISEAFF
TGTGCCAGCAGCGGGGTACAGGCTATCAGTGAAGCTTTCTTT
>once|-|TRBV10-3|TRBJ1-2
CAISESRDAGGYTF
TGTGCCATCAGTGAGTCGAGAGATGCGGGGGGCTACACCTTC
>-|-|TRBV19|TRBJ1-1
CASSKGVTEAFF
TGTGCCAGTAGTAAGGGTGTCACTGAAGCTTTCTTT
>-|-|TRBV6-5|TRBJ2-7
CASSYSAVLRTSEQYF
TGTGCCAGCAGTTACTCGGCAGTCCTTCGGACCTCCGAGCAGTACTTC
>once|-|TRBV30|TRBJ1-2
CAWSNGAYHGYTF
TGTGCCTGGAGCAACGGGGCCTATCACGGCTACACCTTC
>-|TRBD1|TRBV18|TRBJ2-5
CASSPFGQGGETQYF
TGTGCCAGCTCACCATTCGGACAGGGCGGAGAGACCCAGTACTTC
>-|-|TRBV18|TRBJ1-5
CASSPVPSNQPQHF
TGTGCCAGCTCACCCGTCCCTAGCAATCAGCCCCAGCATTTT
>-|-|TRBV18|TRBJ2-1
CASSPPRTGPMGYNEQFF
TGTGCCAGCTCACCACCTCGAACAGGCCCAATGGGCTACAATGAGCAGTTCTTC
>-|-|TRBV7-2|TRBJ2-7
CASSLVISYEQYF
TGTGCCAGCAGCTTAGTCATCTCCTACGAGCAGTACTTC
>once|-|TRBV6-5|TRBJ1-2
CASSYLSHLRGYTF
TGTGCCAGCAGTTACTTGTCCCACCTCCGCGGCTACACCTTC
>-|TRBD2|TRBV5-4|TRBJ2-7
CASSFSGVAYEQYF
TGTGCCAGCAGCTTCAGCGGGGTAGCCTACGAGCAGTACTTC
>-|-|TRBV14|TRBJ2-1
CASSVQLGNEQFF
TGTGCCAGCAGCGTTCAACTCGGCAATGAGCAGTTCTTC
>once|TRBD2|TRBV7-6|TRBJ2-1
CASSLVGTSETYNEQFF
TGTGCCAGCAGCTTAGTAGGGACTAGCGAAACCTACAATGAGCAGTTCTTC
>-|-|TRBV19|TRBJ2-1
CASSPRRWLAGNEQFF
TGTGCCAGTAGCCCTCGCCGGTGGTTAGCAGGCAATGAGCAGTTCTTC
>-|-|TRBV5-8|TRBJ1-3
CASSVWAGAGNTIYF
TGTGCCAGCTCCGTATGGGCAGGGGCTGGAAACACCATATATTTT
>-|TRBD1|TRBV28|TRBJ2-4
CASSLTGTGVNIQYF
TGTGCCAGCAGTTTAACTGGGACAGGGGTAAACATTCAGTACTTC
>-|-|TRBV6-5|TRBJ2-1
CASSRRDTNNEQFF
TGTGCCAGCAGCCGCCGGGACACAAACAATGAGCAGTTCTTC
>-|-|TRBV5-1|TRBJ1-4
CASRFLPGLKGEKLFF
TGCGCCAGCAGGTTCCTTCCGGGCCTAAAAGGGGAAAAACTGTTTTTT
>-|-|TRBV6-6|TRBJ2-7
CASSFRTVFYEQYF
TGTGCCAGCAGCTTTCGGACGGTCTTCTACGAGCAGTACTTC
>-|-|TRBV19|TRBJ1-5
CASSIVQPDQPQHF
TGTGCCAGTAGTATAGTACAGCCAGATCAGCCCCAGCATTTT
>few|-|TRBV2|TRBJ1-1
CASRGDMNTEAFF
TGTGCCAGCAGGGGAGATATGAACACTGAAGCTTTCTTT
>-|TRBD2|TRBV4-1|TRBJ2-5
CASRSRLAGGETQYF
TGCGCCAGCAGATCCCGACTAGCGGGTGGGGAGACCCAGTACTTC
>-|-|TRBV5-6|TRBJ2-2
CASFWGDTGELFF
TGTGCCAGCTTCTGGGGCGACACCGGGGAGCTGTTTTTT
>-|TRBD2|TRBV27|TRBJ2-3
CASSLSRAGGGTDTQYF
TGTGCCAGCAGTTTATCGAGAGCGGGGGGCGGCACAGATACGCAGTATTTT
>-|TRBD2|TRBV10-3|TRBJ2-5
CASKAGARETQYF
TGTGCCTCAAAAGCGGGGGCCAGGGAGACCCAGTACTTC
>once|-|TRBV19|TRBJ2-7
CASSTLREKQYF
TGTGCCAGTAGTACACTCAGGGAGAAGCAGTACTTC
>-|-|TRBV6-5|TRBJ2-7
CASSRGTRKYEQYF
TGTGCCAGCAGCAGGGGGACTAGAAAATACGAGCAGTACTTC
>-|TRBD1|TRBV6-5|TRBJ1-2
CASRPRTGDNYGYTF
TGTGCCAGCAGACCGCGGACAGGGGATAACTATGGCTACACCTTC
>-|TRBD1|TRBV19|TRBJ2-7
CASSRRGQGSPYEQYF
TGTGCCAGTAGTAGACGGGGACAGGGGTCCCCCTACGAGCAGTACTTC
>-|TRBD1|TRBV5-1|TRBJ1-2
CASSFRTGSHYGYTF
TGCGCCAGCAGCTTTAGGACAGGGAGTCACTATGGCTACACCTTC